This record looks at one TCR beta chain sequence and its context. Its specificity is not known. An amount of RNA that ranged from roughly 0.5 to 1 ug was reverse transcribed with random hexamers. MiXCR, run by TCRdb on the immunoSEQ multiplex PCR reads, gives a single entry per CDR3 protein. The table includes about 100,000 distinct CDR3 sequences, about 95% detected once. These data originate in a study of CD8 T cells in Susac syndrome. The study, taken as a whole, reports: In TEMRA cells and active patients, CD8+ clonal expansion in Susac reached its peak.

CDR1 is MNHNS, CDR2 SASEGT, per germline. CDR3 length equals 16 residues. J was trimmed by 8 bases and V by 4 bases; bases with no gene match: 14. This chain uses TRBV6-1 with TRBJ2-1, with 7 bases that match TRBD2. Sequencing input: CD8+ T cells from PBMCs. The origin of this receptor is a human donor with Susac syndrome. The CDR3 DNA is TGTGCCAGCAGTGCCCCGCGGAGGGAGGGCGATTATGAGCAGTTCTTC. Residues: CASSAPRREGDYEQFF.